Listed below are T cell receptor beta chains from one sample, sequenced in a study of vaccination effects on CD4 cells after COVID-19. TCRdb's table, derived via immunoSEQ multiplex PCR, lists solely in-frame clones and lacks some. The table has 13,000 to 15,000 clones, 80% seen once. For these receptors, no antigen is known. The material sequenced was CD4+ T cells from PBMCs cultured with SARS-CoV-2 spike peptides, taken after COVID-19 vaccination. All receptors come from a human donor who had a prior SARS-CoV-2 infection. Both conserved end residues are part of each CDR3. A D gene is named only where the DNA matches it firmly. Only part of the rows carry a size: once, few, many, or a class if the clone is expanded.

V gene	clone size	D gene	J gene	CDR3 protein	CDR3 DNA
TRBV27	NA	TRBD2	TRBJ2-1	CASSLRSGGANNEQFF	TGTGCCAGCAGTTTACGTAGCGGGGGGGCCAACAATGAGCAGTTCTTC
TRBV7-2	few	NA	TRBJ2-2	CASSFDHNPGELFF	TGTGCCAGCAGCTTCGACCATAACCCCGGGGAGCTGTTTTTT
TRBV6-5	NA	NA	TRBJ1-3	CASSYSVGNTIYF	TGTGCCAGCAGTTACTCGGTTGGAAACACCATATATTTT
TRBV9	NA	NA	TRBJ2-3	CASSSQGTDTQYF	TGTGCCAGCAGCTCACAAGGCACAGATACGCAGTATTTT
TRBV7-3	NA	TRBD2	TRBJ2-1	CASSFLASGNGEQFF	TGTGCCAGCAGCTTTCTGGCTAGCGGGAATGGTGAGCAGTTCTTC
TRBV6-1	few	NA	TRBJ2-7	CASSEGWGYEQYF	TGTGCCAGCAGTGAAGGTTGGGGCTACGAGCAGTACTTC
TRBV3-1/TRBV3-2	few	NA	TRBJ1-3	CASSQVGRSYSGNTIYF	TGTGCCAGCAGCCAAGTTGGCCGGTCTTACTCTGGAAACACCATATATTTT
TRBV12-3/TRBV12-4	NA	NA	TRBJ2-1	CASSFLGINEQFF	TGTGCCAGCAGTTTTTTAGGGATCAATGAGCAGTTCTTC
TRBV6-5	few	TRBD1	TRBJ1-5	CASSMGQGWNQPQHF	TGTGCCAGCAGTATGGGACAGGGTTGGAATCAGCCCCAGCATTTT
TRBV30	NA	NA	TRBJ1-2	CAWTGYFNGYTF	TGTGCCTGGACGGGTTACTTTAATGGCTACACCTTC
TRBV19	few	NA	TRBJ2-2	CASSSAVPTGELFF	TGTGCCAGTAGCTCGGCAGTCCCCACCGGGGAGCTGTTTTTT
TRBV30	few	TRBD1	TRBJ2-7	CAWTGQGANEQYF	TGTGCCTGGACTGGACAGGGGGCCAACGAGCAGTACTTC
TRBV7-2	NA	TRBD1	TRBJ1-6	CASSGRTGRGSTPLHF	TGTGCCAGCAGCGGGCGGACAGGGCGAGGTTCTACACCCCTCCACTTT
TRBV27	few	TRBD1	TRBJ2-1	CASSFPGGNEQFF	TGTGCCAGCAGTTTCCCAGGGGGCAATGAGCAGTTCTTC
TRBV6-6	NA	NA	TRBJ1-1	CASRPGPSGTEAFF	TGTGCCAGCAGACCCGGCCCCTCGGGCACTGAAGCTTTCTTT
TRBV27	NA	NA	TRBJ2-1	CASSFMTSNPNNEQFF	TGTGCCAGCAGTTTTATGACCAGCAACCCCAACAATGAGCAGTTCTTC
TRBV18	NA	NA	TRBJ1-5	CASSGDSNQPQHF	TGTGCCAGCTCAGGAGATAGCAATCAGCCCCAGCATTTT
TRBV27	NA	NA	TRBJ2-3	CASSLSRGGDTQYF	TGTGCCAGCAGTTTATCGAGGGGGGGAGATACGCAGTATTTT
TRBV5-1	NA	TRBD2	TRBJ2-1	CASSLAKGLDINEQFF	TGCGCCAGCAGCTTGGCGAAGGGACTAGATATTAATGAGCAGTTCTTC
TRBV3-1/TRBV3-2	NA	NA	TRBJ1-2	CASSERIHGGYTF	TGTGCCAGCAGCGAAAGGATCCACGGAGGCTACACCTTC
TRBV2	NA	NA	TRBJ1-5	CASSAGYGENQPQHF	TGTGCCAGCAGCGCAGGATACGGGGAAAATCAGCCCCAGCATTTT
TRBV5-4	NA	NA	TRBJ2-2	CASSLDYSSGELFF	TGTGCCAGCAGCTTGGACTATTCCTCCGGGGAGCTGTTTTTT
TRBV5-1	NA	NA	TRBJ2-6	CASSLQGNSGANVLTF	TGCGCCAGCAGCTTACAGGGAAACTCTGGGGCCAACGTCCTGACTTTC
TRBV19	NA	TRBD2	TRBJ2-3	CASSIVGLAGPTDTQYF	TGTGCCAGTAGTATAGTAGGACTAGCGGGGCCCACAGATACGCAGTATTTT
TRBV29-1	NA	NA	TRBJ2-3	CSVGRSTDTQYF	TGCAGCGTTGGAAGGAGCACAGATACGCAGTATTTT
TRBV9	NA	NA	TRBJ1-2	CASSVWGNYGYTF	TGTGCCAGCAGCGTATGGGGTAACTATGGCTACACCTTC
TRBV4-3	NA	NA	TRBJ2-7	CASSQRWSGDTHEQYF	TGCGCCAGCAGCCAAAGATGGTCGGGGGATACCCACGAGCAGTACTTC
TRBV30	few	TRBD1	TRBJ1-2	CAWRGGLYGYTF	TGTGCCTGGAGAGGGGGCCTTTATGGCTACACCTTC
TRBV2	NA	NA	TRBJ1-5	CASRPPNQPQHF	TGTGCCAGCAGACCTCCAAATCAGCCCCAGCATTTT
TRBV15	NA	TRBD1	TRBJ2-1	CATSNSPGTVRHEQFF	TGTGCCACCAGCAACTCCCCCGGGACAGTCCGTCATGAGCAGTTCTTC
TRBV5-1	NA	TRBD1	TRBJ1-1	CASSRQGRTEAFF	TGCGCCAGCAGCCGACAGGGGCGCACTGAAGCTTTCTTT
TRBV30	NA	NA	TRBJ2-7	CAWSRGGTYF	TGTGCCTGGAGTCGCGGTGGAACGTACTTC
TRBV20-1	NA	TRBD2	TRBJ2-7	CSASYSGRAGGEQYF	TGCAGTGCTAGTTATAGCGGGAGGGCCGGGGGGGAGCAGTACTTC
TRBV7-6	NA	NA	TRBJ2-3	CASSLEVLATDTQYF	TGTGCCAGCAGCTTAGAAGTCCTAGCGACAGATACGCAGTATTTT
TRBV30	NA	NA	TRBJ2-5	CAWTPPSMGETQYF	TGTGCCTGGACTCCCCCATCGATGGGAGAGACCCAGTACTTC
TRBV6-1	large	NA	TRBJ2-2	CASSEPGLSTGELFF	TGTGCCAGCAGTGAACCAGGATTGAGCACCGGGGAGCTGTTTTTT
TRBV2	few	NA	TRBJ2-7	CASSEDKSSYEQYF	TGTGCCAGCAGTGAAGATAAGAGCTCCTACGAGCAGTACTTC
TRBV7-8	NA	NA	TRBJ1-5	CASSSGPYSNQPQHF	TGTGCCAGCAGTTCAGGGCCGTATAGCAATCAGCCCCAGCATTTT
TRBV4-3	NA	NA	TRBJ1-6	CASSQDSRTISPLHF	TGCGCCAGCAGCCAAGATAGCAGGACAATTTCACCCCTCCACTTT
TRBV5-1	NA	TRBD2	TRBJ2-5	CASSQPLAGGETQYF	TGCGCCAGCAGCCAACCACTAGCGGGAGGAGAGACCCAGTACTTC